This is a list of T cell receptor beta chains from one sample in a study of shared clonotypes between healthy human individuals. The table came from immunoSEQ multiplex PCR; TCRdb's copy has only in-frame clones and leaves some out. The profile shows 1.5 million to 2.5 million clones, approximately 94% of them singletons. The material sequenced was naive CD8+ T cells sorted from blood. The receptors stem from a man aged 18 to 35 in good health. Each CDR3 is given with its conserved first and last residue.

V gene: TRBV6-5
J gene: TRBJ2-5
CDR3 protein: CASSLAGDQQETQYF

V gene: TRBV7-9
J gene: TRBJ2-7
CDR3 protein: CASSGGSNALYEQYF

V gene: TRBV2
J gene: TRBJ1-1
CDR3 protein: CASSVGGRTEAFF

V gene: TRBV30
J gene: TRBJ2-1
CDR3 protein: CAWSLASGWNEQFF

V gene: TRBV11-3
J gene: TRBJ2-1
CDR3 protein: CASSLALTVEAYNEQFF

V gene: TRBV5-4
J gene: TRBJ2-6
CDR3 protein: CASTPSGGEAGANVLTF

V gene: TRBV9
J gene: TRBJ2-5
CDR3 protein: CASSGPNLQETQYF

V gene: TRBV7-9
J gene: TRBJ1-2
CDR3 protein: CASSLGGPYGYTF

V gene: TRBV23-1
J gene: TRBJ1-1
CDR3 protein: CASWQGNTEAFF

V gene: TRBV7-9
J gene: TRBJ2-5
CDR3 protein: CASSSSGSSGETQYF

V gene: TRBV30
J gene: TRBJ2-7
CDR3 protein: CAWSVDSGGFDEQYF

V gene: TRBV9
J gene: TRBJ2-3
CDR3 protein: CASSESGLSTDTQYF

V gene: TRBV5-1
J gene: TRBJ2-7
CDR3 protein: CASSLAAGLRYEQYF

V gene: TRBV9
J gene: TRBJ2-3
CDR3 protein: CASSATGVVADTQYF

V gene: TRBV28
J gene: TRBJ2-3
CDR3 protein: CATVLAGGPDTQYF

V gene: TRBV4-1
J gene: TRBJ1-2
CDR3 protein: CASSQEAVNGYGYTF

V gene: TRBV7-9
J gene: TRBJ2-1
CDR3 protein: CASSLVNEQFF

V gene: TRBV18
J gene: TRBJ2-7
CDR3 protein: CASSSGQGVNEQYF

V gene: TRBV6-5
J gene: TRBJ2-7
CDR3 protein: CASSYRARYEQYF

V gene: TRBV4-1
J gene: TRBJ1-6
CDR3 protein: CASSQDTGAGSPLHF

V gene: TRBV30
J gene: TRBJ2-7
CDR3 protein: CAWSVSLPSYEQYF

V gene: TRBV29-1
J gene: TRBJ1-1
CDR3 protein: CSVELYRENTEAFF

V gene: TRBV4-1
J gene: TRBJ2-2
CDR3 protein: CASSPGTWNTGELFF

V gene: TRBV7-2
J gene: TRBJ2-5
CDR3 protein: CASSLALGLAVQETQYF

V gene: TRBV27
J gene: TRBJ1-1
CDR3 protein: CASSLSPNTEAFF

V gene: TRBV6-6
J gene: TRBJ1-1
CDR3 protein: CASSLDRGEAFF

V gene: TRBV4-3
J gene: TRBJ2-3
CDR3 protein: CASSQWSAGVGTDTQYF

V gene: TRBV28
J gene: TRBJ2-3
CDR3 protein: CASSFSTDTQYF

V gene: TRBV11-3
J gene: TRBJ2-1
CDR3 protein: CASSLTGGGTYNEQFF

V gene: TRBV5-1
J gene: TRBJ2-5
CDR3 protein: CASSSGQGALETQYF

V gene: TRBV5-1
J gene: TRBJ2-7
CDR3 protein: CASSSPKVSGQDYEQYF

V gene: TRBV2
J gene: TRBJ1-2
CDR3 protein: CASSEAVTGGGYTF

V gene: TRBV27
J gene: TRBJ2-7
CDR3 protein: CASSLVGSSSSYEQYF

V gene: TRBV6-6
J gene: TRBJ1-2
CDR3 protein: CASSQQGFYGYTF

V gene: TRBV5-6
J gene: TRBJ2-5
CDR3 protein: CASSFVTGGETQYF

V gene: TRBV6-5
J gene: TRBJ2-7
CDR3 protein: CASSYSWRGASYEQYF

V gene: TRBV6-6
J gene: TRBJ2-2
CDR3 protein: CASSYFRANTGELFF

V gene: TRBV29-1
J gene: TRBJ1-2
CDR3 protein: CSVEGNGYTF

V gene: TRBV2
J gene: TRBJ2-4
CDR3 protein: CASSEGLAPIQYF

V gene: TRBV7-9
J gene: TRBJ1-3
CDR3 protein: CASSEGIRNTIYF

V gene: TRBV9
J gene: TRBJ2-2
CDR3 protein: CAPRGATGELFF

V gene: TRBV6-5
J gene: TRBJ2-5
CDR3 protein: CASSYSGTLGETQYF

V gene: TRBV5-6
J gene: TRBJ1-1
CDR3 protein: CASSVMGGSNTEAFF

V gene: TRBV10-2
J gene: TRBJ2-5
CDR3 protein: CASSDGSKQETQYF

V gene: TRBV13
J gene: TRBJ2-7
CDR3 protein: CASSAGAGTLSYEQYF

V gene: TRBV7-9
J gene: TRBJ2-5
CDR3 protein: CASSPSSDQETQYF

V gene: TRBV7-9
J gene: TRBJ2-7
CDR3 protein: CASSSLADPSYEQYF

V gene: TRBV6-5
J gene: TRBJ1-1
CDR3 protein: CASRPQMNTEAFF

V gene: TRBV19
J gene: TRBJ2-5
CDR3 protein: CASSIRDTEQTQYF

V gene: TRBV2
J gene: TRBJ2-7
CDR3 protein: CASSYSEGAYEQYF

V gene: TRBV6-5
J gene: TRBJ1-1
CDR3 protein: CASIGTGKNTEAFF

V gene: TRBV2
J gene: TRBJ2-5
CDR3 protein: CASSDTGGTRETQYF

V gene: TRBV7-9
J gene: TRBJ2-7
CDR3 protein: CASSKEIRGYEQYF